This T cell receptor beta chain was profiled in a study of cytomegalovirus exposure and HLA in healthy donors. A multiplex PCR was run with 60 Vbeta primers and 13 Jbeta primers. Generated by immunoSEQ multiplex PCR, the TCRdb table keeps only in-frame clones and is missing some. The sample table includes approximately 92,000 clones. Germline-derived CDR1 and CDR2 are SGHRS and YFSETQ. Trimming removed 0 bases from V and 3 bases from J, with 13 bases in between. The length of the CDR3 is 15 residues. V is TRBV5-1 and J is TRBJ2-7; the D gene is possibly TRBD1 (6 bases). The receptor's source is a woman aged 25 to 39 in good health and CMV-seronegative. Specimen: PBMCs. The CDR3 is CASSLDGRGIYEQYF. DNA for the CDR3: TGCGCCAGCAGCTTGGATGGCAGGGGCATCTACGAGCAGTACTTC.